This TCR beta chain was captured by sequencing in a study of metastatic and nonmetastatic thyroid tumors. Study context: Malignant and benign thyroid patients had repertoires compared in peripheral blood and tumor or nodule tissue. The study, taken as a whole, reports: Reports indicated that malignant thyroid tumors showed significantly higher TCR beta diversity than benign nodules did, in blood and tumor.

No treatment had been given to any patient before thyroid surgery. The V and J ends lost 6 bases and 10 bases respectively, with 18 bases between them. Germline values: CDR1 KGHSH, CDR2 LQKENI. This CDR3 has 13 residues. In the source study's methods: What underpinned the distant-metastasis classifier for papillary thyroid cancer was the set of CDR3 differences across clinicopathological groups. TCRdb re-called the PCR reads via MiXCR. The V and J calls were not made by the authors but by TCRdb's processing. The sample records about 28,000 clones, 23% being singletons. A remark on this clone: Its matching antigen is unknown.

The sequenced sample was blood. The receptor was derived from a female donor with papillary thyroid cancer or a benign thyroid nodule (not recorded which). Some clones in this sample may be carry-over from other donors' samples. This chain connects TRBV18 to TRBJ1-1, with D unclear. CDR3 DNA: TGTGCCAGCTCGATGTCGGATTCCCGGGGAGCTTTCTTT. Protein product: CASSMSDSRGAFF.